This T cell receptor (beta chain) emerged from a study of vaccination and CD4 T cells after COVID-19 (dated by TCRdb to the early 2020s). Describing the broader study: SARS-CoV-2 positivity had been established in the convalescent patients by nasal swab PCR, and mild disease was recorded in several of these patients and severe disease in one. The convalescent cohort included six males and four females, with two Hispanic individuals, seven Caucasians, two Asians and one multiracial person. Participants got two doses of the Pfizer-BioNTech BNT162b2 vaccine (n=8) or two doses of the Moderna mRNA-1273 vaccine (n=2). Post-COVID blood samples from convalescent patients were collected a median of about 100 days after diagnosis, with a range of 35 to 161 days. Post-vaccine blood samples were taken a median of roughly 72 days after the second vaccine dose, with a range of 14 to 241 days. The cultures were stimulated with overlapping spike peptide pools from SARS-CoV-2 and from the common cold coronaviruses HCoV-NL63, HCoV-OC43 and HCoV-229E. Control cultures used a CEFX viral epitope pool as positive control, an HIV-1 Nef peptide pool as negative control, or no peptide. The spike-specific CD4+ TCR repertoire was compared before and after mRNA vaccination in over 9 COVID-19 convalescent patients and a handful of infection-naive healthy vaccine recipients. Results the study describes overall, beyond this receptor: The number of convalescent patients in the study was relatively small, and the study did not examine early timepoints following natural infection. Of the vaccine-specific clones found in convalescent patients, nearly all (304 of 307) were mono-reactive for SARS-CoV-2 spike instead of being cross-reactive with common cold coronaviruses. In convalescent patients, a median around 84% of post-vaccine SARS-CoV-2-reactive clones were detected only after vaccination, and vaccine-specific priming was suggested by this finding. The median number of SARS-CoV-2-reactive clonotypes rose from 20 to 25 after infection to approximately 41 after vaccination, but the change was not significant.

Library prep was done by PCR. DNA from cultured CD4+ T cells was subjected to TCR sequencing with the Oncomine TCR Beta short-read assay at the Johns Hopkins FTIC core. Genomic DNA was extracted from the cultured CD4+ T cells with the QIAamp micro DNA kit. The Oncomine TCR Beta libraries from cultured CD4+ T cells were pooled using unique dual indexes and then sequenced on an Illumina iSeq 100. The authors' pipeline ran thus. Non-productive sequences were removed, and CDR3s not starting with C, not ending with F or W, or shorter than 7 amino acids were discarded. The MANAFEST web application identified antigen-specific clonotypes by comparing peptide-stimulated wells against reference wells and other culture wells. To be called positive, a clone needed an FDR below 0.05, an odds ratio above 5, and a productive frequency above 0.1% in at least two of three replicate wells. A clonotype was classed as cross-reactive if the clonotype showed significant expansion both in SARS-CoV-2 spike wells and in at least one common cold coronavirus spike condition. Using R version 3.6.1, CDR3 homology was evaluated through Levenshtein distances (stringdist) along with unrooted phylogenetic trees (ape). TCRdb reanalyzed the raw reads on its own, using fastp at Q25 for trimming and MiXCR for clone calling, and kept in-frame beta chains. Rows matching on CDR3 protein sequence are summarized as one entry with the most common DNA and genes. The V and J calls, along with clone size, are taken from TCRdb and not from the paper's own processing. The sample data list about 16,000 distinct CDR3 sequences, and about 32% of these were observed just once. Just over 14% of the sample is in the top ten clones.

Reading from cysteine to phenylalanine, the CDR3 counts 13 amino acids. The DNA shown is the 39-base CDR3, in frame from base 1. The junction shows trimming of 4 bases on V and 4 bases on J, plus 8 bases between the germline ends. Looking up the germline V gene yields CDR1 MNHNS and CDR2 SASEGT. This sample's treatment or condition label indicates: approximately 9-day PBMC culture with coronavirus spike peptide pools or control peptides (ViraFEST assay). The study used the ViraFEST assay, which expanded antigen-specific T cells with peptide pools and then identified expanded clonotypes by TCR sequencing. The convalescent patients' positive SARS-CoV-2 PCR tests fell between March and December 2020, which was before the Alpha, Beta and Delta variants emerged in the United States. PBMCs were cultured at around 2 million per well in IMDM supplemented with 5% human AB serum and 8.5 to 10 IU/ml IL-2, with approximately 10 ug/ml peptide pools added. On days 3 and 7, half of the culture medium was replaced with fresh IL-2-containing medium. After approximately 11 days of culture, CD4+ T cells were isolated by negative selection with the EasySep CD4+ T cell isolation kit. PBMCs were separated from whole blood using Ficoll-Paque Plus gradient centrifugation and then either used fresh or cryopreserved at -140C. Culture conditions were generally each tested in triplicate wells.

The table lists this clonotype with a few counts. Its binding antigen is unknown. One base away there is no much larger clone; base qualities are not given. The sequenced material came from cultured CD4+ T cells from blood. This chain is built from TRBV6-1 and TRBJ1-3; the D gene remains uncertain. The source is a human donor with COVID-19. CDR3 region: CASSGTPGNTIYF. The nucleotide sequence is TGTGCCAGCAGTGGAACCCCAGGAAACACCATATATTTT.